The 27 T cell receptor beta chains in this list originate from one sample, sequenced in a study of synovial regulatory T cells in juvenile arthritis. Matched peripheral blood accompanied the synovial fluid taken from each patient with active arthritis. The repertoire was sequenced with immunoSEQ multiplex PCR; TCRdb's copy has only in-frame clones and lacks some. This sample's table has some 760 clones. Sequencing was carried out using Treg cells from the synovium. These receptors originate from a donor younger than 30 with juvenile idiopathic arthritis.

This clone is identified as large (0.1 to 1%) from frequency. The chain carries TRBV4-3 and TRBJ1-5. Germline V gene lookup returns CDR1 LGHNA and CDR2 YSLEER. This CDR3 is 13 amino acids long. Only the protein sequence is given. The CDR3: CASSQDLDQPQHF.

By frequency, this clone is medium-sized. V gene TRBV5-1 combines with J gene TRBJ1-6. This CDR3 is built from 13 residues. No DNA was logged. The germline V gene encodes CDR1 SGHRS and CDR2 YFSETQ. The CDR3 is CASSLERQSPLHF.

Measured by frequency, this clone is medium-sized. This chain connects TRBV19 to TRBJ1-1. Germline V gene data show CDR1 as LNHDA and CDR2 as SQIVND (reference sequence). The CDR3 has 19 residues. A DNA sequence was not provided. The CDR3 sequence: CASSIDPGRRPERNTEAFF.

According to its frequency, this clone is medium-sized (0.01 to 0.1%). The genes are TRBV29-1 and TRBJ1-4. The germline V gene has CDR1 SQVTM and CDR2 ANQGSEA. This CDR3 region has 10 residues. No nucleotide data were recorded. The CDR3 region is CSAWNEKLFF.

This clone counts as medium-sized by frequency. V is TRBV4-3 and J is TRBJ1-1; TCRdb's assignment of TRBD1 cannot be checked, as there is no DNA. This CDR3 comprises 14 residues. Only the protein sequence is given. The germline V gene encodes CDR1 LGHNA and CDR2 YSLEER. The CDR3 sequence is CASSQGQMNTEAFF.

The gene calls are TRBV28 and TRBJ1-2. The CDR3 length is 12 residues. There is no recorded DNA. Looked up from germline, CDR1 is MDHEN and CDR2 is SYDVKM. CDR3 sequence reads: CASSLARYGYTF.

This clone is classed as medium-sized (0.01 to 0.1%) by frequency. The chain joins TRBV5-6 to TRBJ2-3. The CDR3 loop spans 12 amino acids. A DNA sequence was not provided. Germline CDR1 and CDR2: SGHDT and YYEEEE. The CDR3 is CASSLVPDTQYF.

This clone shows up as medium-sized by frequency. V usage is TRBV27 and J usage is TRBJ2-3; TCRdb picks TRBD2, but there is no DNA to check that call. Germline CDR1 is MNHEY and CDR2 is SMNVEV (reference sequence). The CDR3 totals 16 residues. A DNA sequence was not provided. CDR3 residues: CASSPLPAGGTDTQYF.

This clone is medium-sized (0.01 to 0.1%) by frequency. The chain is built from TRBV5-1 and TRBJ2-3; checking the TCRdb D call of TRBD1 is not possible without DNA. The CDR3 covers 16 residues. No DNA was logged. Germline V gives CDR1 SGHRS, CDR2 YFSETQ. CDR3: CASSSFTGGQSDTQYF.

This clone is identified as medium-sized from frequency. This CDR3 is CASRLPGFGTGELFF. The chain couples TRBV19 to TRBJ2-2; TCRdb names TRBD1, which stays unverified in the absence of DNA. CDR1 LNHDA and CDR2 SQIVND come from the germline V gene (reference sequence). The CDR3 has 15 residues. The entry carries no DNA sequence.

This clone is deemed medium-sized by its frequency. The chain uses TRBV27 and TRBJ2-7; TCRdb indicates TRBD2, and absent DNA this call remains unverified. CDR3 length: 17 amino acids. DNA is not recorded here. CDR1 and CDR2 from the germline V gene are MNHEY and SMNVEV (reference sequence). CDR3 loop: CASSLWVAGTSSYEQYF.

This clone is called medium-sized (0.01 to 0.1%) based on its frequency. The chain recombines TRBV27 with TRBJ2-4; TCRdb selects TRBD2, and the lack of DNA leaves this call unchecked. The CDR3 covers 17 residues. The record lacks a DNA sequence. The germline CDR1 and CDR2 sequences are MNHEY and SMNVEV (reference sequence). CDR3 amino acids: CASSPLDGERAKNIQYF.

This clone shows up as medium-sized by frequency. The chain combines TRBV4-3 with TRBJ2-7; no DNA is available, so the TRBD1 call from TCRdb remains unchecked. The CDR3 has 15 amino acids. No DNA sequence was recorded. Looked up from germline, CDR1 is LGHNA and CDR2 is YSLEER. CDR3 residues: CASSQVLGQSYEQYF.

In terms of frequency, this clone is medium-sized. The rearrangement joins TRBV18 to TRBJ1-4; TCRdb gives TRBD1 as the D gene, but with no DNA this cannot be confirmed. The CDR3 has 15 amino acids. Only the protein sequence is given. Per germline, CDR1 KGHSH and CDR2 LQKENI. This CDR3 is CASSRPTVANEKLFF.

This clone ranks as medium-sized in terms of frequency. The chain couples TRBV2 to TRBJ2-1. This CDR3 region has 14 residues. No DNA sequence was recorded. Germline V lookup: CDR1 SNHLY, CDR2 FYNNEI. This CDR3 reads CASRRAWDPNEQFF.

In terms of frequency, this clone is medium-sized. The V gene is TRBV9, the J gene TRBJ2-7. This CDR3 contains 15 residues. The DNA sequence is not available. From germline, CDR1 is SGDLS and CDR2 YYNGEE. CDR3 sequence: CASSVGDVLSYEQYF.

Its frequency marks this clone as medium-sized. The chain carries TRBV5-1 and TRBJ2-2; no DNA is available, so the TRBD1 call from TCRdb remains unchecked. CDR3 size: 15 residues. No DNA is recorded. From germline, CDR1 is SGHRS and CDR2 YFSETQ. The CDR3 protein is CASSLWGGNTGELFF.

This clone ranks as medium-sized in terms of frequency. The genes are TRBV25-1 and TRBJ1-2; TCRdb designates TRBD1, a call that cannot be tested without DNA. CDR1 MGHDK and CDR2 SYGVNS come from the germline V gene. This CDR3 contains 13 residues. DNA was not recorded. Here the CDR3 reads CASSEQGYYGYTF.

Frequency places this clone as medium-sized. The chain links TRBV10-3 to TRBJ1-1. Germline-derived CDR1 and CDR2 are ENHRY and SYGVKD. This CDR3 has 13 residues. Nucleotide data are not available. CDR3 in amino acids: CAISEGGNTEAFF.

The chain has TRBV30 and TRBJ2-1; TCRdb gives TRBD2 as the D gene, but with no DNA this cannot be confirmed. The germline gives CDR1 GTSNPN, CDR2 SVGIG (reference sequence). The CDR3 has 16 amino acids. Nucleotide data are not available. CDR3: CAWGLLGGRAYNEQFF.

This clone is deemed medium-sized by its frequency. The chain has TRBV19 and TRBJ1-2; TCRdb gives TRBD1 as the D gene, but with no DNA this cannot be confirmed. Germline V lookup: CDR1 LNHDA, CDR2 SQIVND (reference sequence). This CDR3 is built from 13 residues. The DNA is not on file. The CDR3 reads CASGEQGVYGYTF.

This clone is called medium-sized based on its frequency. The chain recombines TRBV5-6 with TRBJ2-1; the D gene TCRdb calls, TRBD2, cannot be checked with no DNA. The CDR3 spans 15 residues. The record lacks a DNA sequence. Germline assignment: CDR1 SGHDT and CDR2 YYEEEE. CDR3 loop: CASSWTSGIFDEQFF.

This clone is called medium-sized based on its frequency. The chain employs TRBV7-9 and TRBJ1-1. This CDR3 region has 11 residues. The DNA is not on file. Germline V lookup: CDR1 SEHNR, CDR2 FQNEAQ (reference sequence). The CDR3 spells CASSLDTEAFF.

This chain uses TRBV2 with TRBJ1-6; TCRdb's assignment of TRBD1 cannot be checked, as there is no DNA. Per the germline V gene, CDR1 is SNHLY and CDR2 is FYNNEI. The CDR3 is 11 residues long. No DNA is recorded. This chain's CDR3 is CASSVGGPLHF.

This clone ranks as medium-sized in terms of frequency. The chain links TRBV9 to TRBJ2-1; as DNA is missing, the TRBD2 call by TCRdb cannot be tested. The CDR3 contains 17 residues. DNA is not recorded here. Germline V gene lookup returns CDR1 SGDLS and CDR2 YYNGEE. CDR3 amino acids: CASSVGGGRPSYNEQFF.

This clone ranks as medium-sized (0.01 to 0.1%) in terms of frequency. The chain recombines TRBV15 with TRBJ1-1. The CDR3 is made up of 11 amino acids. No DNA accompanies this entry. Germline V gives CDR1 LNHNV, CDR2 YYDKDF (reference sequence). The CDR3 region is CATRMNTEAFF.

This clone is medium-sized by frequency. The rearrangement links TRBV18 to TRBJ2-1; no DNA is available, so the TRBD1 call from TCRdb remains unchecked. CDR1 and CDR2 from the germline V gene are KGHSH and LQKENI. This CDR3 spans 17 amino acids. The entry carries no DNA sequence. CDR3 sequence: CASSLNRDGKTQNEQFF.